The 4 T cell receptor beta chains in this list originate from one sample, sequenced in a study of CD8+ T cells in alopecia areata. The authors extracted RNA and reverse transcribed it into cDNA as the sequencing template. TCRdb's copy holds only in-frame clones and misses some; the assay was immunoSEQ multiplex PCR. This sample has 210,000 or so clones, with approximately 67% found just once. Indicated treatment: oral pan-JAK inhibitor, 5-10 mg twice daily. The sample here was CD4+ T cells sorted from blood, taken around week 42, from a patient treated with tofacitinib. Every receptor here comes from a human donor with alopecia areata.

This clone has more than one count but fewer than ten. The chain uses TRBV7-9 and TRBJ2-5; 7 bases fit TRBD2. The CDR3 sequence is 16 residues long. Germline V gene data show CDR1 as SEHNR and CDR2 as FQNEAQ (reference sequence). V dropped 3 bases and J dropped 0; count of bases not matched to a gene: 7. The CDR3 DNA sequence: TGTGCCAGCAGCTTCGGAAGGACTAGAGACCAAGAGACCCAGTACTTC. This gives the protein CASSFGRTRDQETQYF.

J is TRBJ1-1 and V is TRBV5-6; possibly TRBD1 for D (5 bases). The CDR3 has 14 amino acids. Germline V gene lookup returns CDR1 SGHDT and CDR2 YYEEEE. V was pared by 4 bases and J by 0 bases, with 10 bases between. The CDR3 DNA follows: TGTGCCAGCAGCGGGGGACGGATGAACACTGAAGCTTTCTTT. Translated: CASSGGRMNTEAFF.

This clone turned up a few times. Other DNA sequences in the same sample also yield this CDR3. The chain is built from TRBV7-2 and TRBJ2-2; D is ambiguous. Trimming stripped 0 bases from V and 6 bases from J, with 5 bases between. The CDR3 totals 13 residues. Germline values: CDR1 SGHTA, CDR2 FQGNSA. The CDR3 coding sequence is TGTGCCAGCAGCTTAGCTATGGCCGGGGAGCTGTTTTTT. As protein: CASSLAMAGELFF.

The chain employs TRBV29-1 and TRBJ1-2; D might be TRBD1 (5 bases). Germline CDR1 is SQVTM and CDR2 is ANQGSEA. V was clipped by 6 bases and J by 4 bases, with 12 bases between them. This CDR3 contains 12 residues. The CDR3 DNA reads as TGCAGCGTAGGGGACCAAGCCTATGGCTACACCTTC. This encodes CSVGDQAYGYTF. Together with reference TRBV29-1 and TRBJ1-2, the CDR3 gives the full variable domain: SAVISQKPSRDICQRGTSLTIQCQVDSQVTMMFWYRQQPGQSLTLIATANQGSEATYESGFVIDKFPISRPNLTFSTLTVSNMSPEDSSIYLCSVGDQAYGYTFGSGTRLTVV.